Below, 6 T cell receptor beta chains from the same sample are listed, as sequenced in a study of T cell responses to AZD1222 COVID-19 vaccine. TCRdb's copy holds only in-frame clones and misses some; the assay was immunoSEQ multiplex PCR. The data hold some 120,000 clones, with approximately 90% observed a single time. The material was peripheral blood, obtained on day 0 of AZD1222 vaccination. The receptors come from an adult in good health.

The genes are TRBV5-1 and TRBJ2-2; 10 bases map to TRBD2. The CDR3 has 15 amino acids. J was trimmed by 4 bases and V by 4 bases; bases with no gene match: 4. Germline CDR1 SGHRS, CDR2 YFSETQ. CDR3 sequence reads: CASSLEREGTGELFF. The CDR3 DNA sequence: TGCGCCAGCAGCCTCGAGCGGGAGGGCACCGGGGAGCTGTTTTTT.

The chain employs TRBV9 and TRBJ2-7; D possibly corresponds to TRBD1 (7 bases). The V and J ends lost 2 bases and 4 bases respectively, with 19 bases between them. This CDR3 contains 16 residues. Germline V gene sequence: CDR1 SGDLS, CDR2 YYNGEE. As DNA, the CDR3 is TGTGCCAGCAGCGTGGGAGTAGCGGCAGGGGGGTACGAGCAGTACTTC. This codes for CASSVGVAAGGYEQYF.

The V gene is TRBV5-1, the J gene TRBJ2-3; TRBD1 matches 11 bases. Trimming removed 4 bases from V and 4 bases from J; junction bases left unmatched: 2. This CDR3 spans 14 amino acids. Germline V gene sequence: CDR1 SGHRS, CDR2 YFSETQ. In nucleotides, the CDR3 is TGCGCCAGCAGCCCGGGACAGGGGGCAGATACGCAGTATTTT. Translating it yields CASSPGQGADTQYF.

The CDR3 coding sequence is TGCGCCAGCAGCCCCTCCCTAACTAGCGGATTTCTGGAGAATGAGCAGTTCTTC. Translation: CASSPSLTSGFLENEQFF. The V gene is TRBV4-3, the J gene TRBJ2-1; 8 bases agree with TRBD2. The CDR3 runs 18 residues. Losses at the gene ends were 4 bases for V and 7 bases for J; bases not matched to a gene: 18. Per the germline V gene, CDR1 is LGHNA and CDR2 is YSLEER.

V and J are TRBV6-1 and TRBJ1-5; TRBD1 matches at 9 bases. Unmatched junction bases numbered 5, after V lost 6 bases and J lost 2 bases. CDR3 size: 15 residues. CDR1 and CDR2 from the germline V gene are MNHNS and SASEGT. The CDR3 nucleotides read TGTGCCAGCAGCCGGGACAGGGACGGCAATCAGCCCCAGCATTTT. Translated: CASSRDRDGNQPQHF.

The chain joins TRBV5-4 to TRBJ1-2, with D possibly TRBD1 on 6 matching bases. CDR3 length equals 15 residues. With 1 base removed from V and 2 bases from J, the gap between germline ends came to 12 bases. CDR1 and CDR2 from the germline V gene are SGHNT and YYREEE (reference sequence). CDR3 bases: TGTGCCAGCAGCTTGAATCCAGGGGTGAACTATGGCTACACCTTC. Its protein is CASSLNPGVNYGYTF.